This T cell receptor beta chain was identified in a study of T cell clonotyping in hematopoietic cell transplantation (dated by TCRdb to about 2021). Turning to the overall study: A total of about 140 blood samples were gathered in the study from roughly 40 consecutive transplant recipients along with their related donors. Patients were recruited between late 2015 and January 2017 and followed until September 2020 or death. Findings and caveats that apply to the study as a whole: Sample size was limited, and cells were not sorted, so CD4 and CD8 repertoire contributions could not be separated. Inverse Simpson Index values from donors and from recipients before transplant predicted broader TCR repertoire diversity after transplant. Just a small fraction of recipient repertoires overlapped with donor repertoires, and more than 95% appeared de novo at the given depth. A decrease in recipient TCR diversity was observed after transplant, and a progressive increase in pathologically expanded clonotypes was seen from day 30 to day 180.

CDR1 is given as SQVTM and CDR2 as ANQGSEA, both from the germline V gene. The CDR3 starts with the cysteine, ends with the phenylalanine, and has 11 residues. This entry keeps only the CDR3 DNA: 33 bases, framed from base 1. V ends up 7 bases short and J 7 bases short, with an unmatched junction base count of 6. The immunoSEQ assay, a bias-controlled multiplex PCR using V- and J-specific primers, was used to amplify TCR beta CDR3 regions from genomic DNA. In a second PCR step, the CDR3 amplicons were tagged with a proprietary barcode plus Illumina adapter sequences. CDR3 libraries were sequenced on an Illumina MiSeq instrument. On the authors' methods: Export and quality control were performed with immunoSEQ Analyzer 3.0, and downstream analyses were performed with R Bioconductor and Immunarch. Only productive rearrangements in the normalized downsampled data set went into calculating the repertoire metrics. Pathologically expanded clonotypes were defined as those larger than 5 templates in the normalized cohort. The Inverse Simpson Index was used to measure repertoire diversity. The non-normalized data set was used for CMV-specificity analyses so that all clonotypes could be captured. TCRdb carries this immuneACCESS record with in-frame sequences only. Its versions omit some clonotypes, under half of them owing to an unresolved V gene in the studies checked, with the rest unexplained. The V and J calls and clone size were taken over from that table, and D and trimming were inferred from the DNA. Across this sample there are several thousand clones, with about 87% seen only once. The top ten clones comprise 4.5% to 6% of the sample.

Comments on this clone: No antigen is known for it. The record has no base qualities; no much larger clone is one base away.

What this sample's time point label stands for: 100 days after allo-HCT. Blood samples were obtained from recipients approximately 28 days before transplant and at days 30, 100 and 180 after transplant. Nuclei Lysis Solution was used to extract genomic DNA from fresh or cryopreserved unfractionated peripheral blood mononuclear cells. This material consisted of PBMCs, taken 100 days after allogeneic stem cell transplant. The V and J segments used are TRBV29-1 and TRBJ2-7; TRBD1 lines up with 8 middle nucleotides. This TCR came from a male patient between 50 and 60 years old who had an allogeneic stem cell transplant from a related donor, so the T cells may come from the graft donor. Some clones in this sample may be carry-over from other donors' samples. The DNA sequence is TGCAGCGGTCAGGGGGCGGGGGAGCAGTACTTC. Translated, it reads CSGQGAGEQYF.